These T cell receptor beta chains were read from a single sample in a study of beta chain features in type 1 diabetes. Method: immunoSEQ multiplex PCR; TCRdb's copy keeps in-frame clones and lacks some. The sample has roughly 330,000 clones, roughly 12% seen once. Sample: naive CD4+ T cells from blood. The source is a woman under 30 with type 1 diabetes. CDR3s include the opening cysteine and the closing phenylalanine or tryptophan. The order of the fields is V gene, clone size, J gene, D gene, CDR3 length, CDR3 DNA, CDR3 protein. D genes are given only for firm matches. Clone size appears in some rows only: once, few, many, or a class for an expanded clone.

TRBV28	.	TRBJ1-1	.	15	TGTGCCAGCAGTAGGGGTCGGGCAATGAACACTGAAGCTTTCTTT	CASSRGRAMNTEAFF
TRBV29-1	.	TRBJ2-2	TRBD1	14	TGCAGCGTGGGGGGACAGGGGATACCCGGGGAGCTGTTTTTT	CSVGGQGIPGELFF
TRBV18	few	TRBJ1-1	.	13	TGTGCCAGCTCACCTTCCTTGAACACTGAAGCTTTCTTT	CASSPSLNTEAFF
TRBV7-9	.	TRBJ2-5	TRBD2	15	TGTGCCAGCAGCTTAGGTATAGCGGGAGGAGAGACCCAGTACTTC	CASSLGIAGGETQYF
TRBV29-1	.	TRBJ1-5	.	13	TGCAGCGTCTCTAAGTCCGCCGAGGGTCCCCAGCATTTT	CSVSKSAEGPQHF
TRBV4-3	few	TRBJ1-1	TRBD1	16	TGCGCCAGCAGCCTCAGACAGGGGGCATTCGACACTGAAGCTTTCTTT	CASSLRQGAFDTEAFF
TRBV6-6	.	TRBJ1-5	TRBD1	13	TGTGCCAGCAGCGCACAGGGGAATCAGCCCCAGCATTTT	CASSAQGNQPQHF
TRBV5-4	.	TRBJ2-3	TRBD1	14	TGTGCCAGCAGCTTGCAGGGGGCGGTGGATACGCAGTATTTT	CASSLQGAVDTQYF
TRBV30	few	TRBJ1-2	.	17	TGTGCCTGGAGTTTTAGTTCAACAGGGAGGGTTAACTATGGCTACACCTTC	CAWSFSSTGRVNYGYTF
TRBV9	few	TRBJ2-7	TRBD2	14	TGTGCCAGCAGCCTGGGACTAGCGGGATACGAGCAGTACTTC	CASSLGLAGYEQYF
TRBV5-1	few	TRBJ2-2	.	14	TGCGCCAGCAGCCCCCCCACAGCCGCCGGGGAGCTGTTTTTT	CASSPPTAAGELFF
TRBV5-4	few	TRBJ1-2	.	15	TGTGCCAGCAGTGAAAGGACAGCCGACGGTTTGGGCTACACCTTC	CASSERTADGLGYTF
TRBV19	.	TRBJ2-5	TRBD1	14	TGTGCCAGTAGTACCGGGACAGTCCAAGAGACCCAGTACTTC	CASSTGTVQETQYF
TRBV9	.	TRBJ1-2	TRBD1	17	TGTGCCAGCAGCCCCAGGGACAGAGGCAGTCGTAACTATGGCTACACCTTC	CASSPRDRGSRNYGYTF
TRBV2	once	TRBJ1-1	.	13	TGTGCCAGCAGCGACTCCAAAAAGTACGTAGCTTTCTTT	CASSDSKKYVAFF
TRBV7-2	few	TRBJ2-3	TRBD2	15	TGTGCCAGCAGCTTGGGACTAGCGGGAGTGGATACGCAGTATTTT	CASSLGLAGVDTQYF
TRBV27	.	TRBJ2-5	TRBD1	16	TGTGCCAGCAGTTTGTCCGGGACAGCCCCCCGGGAGACCCAGTACTTC	CASSLSGTAPRETQYF
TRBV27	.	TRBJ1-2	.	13	TGTGCCAGCTGGGGCAGGACTAACTATGGCTACACCTTC	CASWGRTNYGYTF
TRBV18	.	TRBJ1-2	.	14	TGTGCCAGCTCACCGGGGAGGGAAGTCTATGGCTACACCTTC	CASSPGREVYGYTF
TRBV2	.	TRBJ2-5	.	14	TGTGCCAGCAGTGTACTAGGGTTCCAAGAGACCCAGTACTTC	CASSVLGFQETQYF
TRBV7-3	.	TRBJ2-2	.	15	TGTGCCAGCAGCTTACAGGGGTCGAACACCGGGGAGCTGTTTTTT	CASSLQGSNTGELFF
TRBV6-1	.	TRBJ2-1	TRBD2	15	TGTGCCAGCAGTGAAAAGGTAGCGGGTAGGGGTGAGCAGTTCTTC	CASSEKVAGRGEQFF
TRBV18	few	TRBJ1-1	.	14	TGTGCCAGCTCACCACGCAGGTTAGAAACTGAAGCTTTCTTT	CASSPRRLETEAFF
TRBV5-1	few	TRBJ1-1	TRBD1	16	TGCGCCAGTCGCTTAGGGGGCCGGGCGAGGGACACTGAAGCTTTCTTT	CASRLGGRARDTEAFF
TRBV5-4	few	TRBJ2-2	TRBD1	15	TGTGCCAGCAGCAACAGGGGACCGAACACCGGGGAGCTGTTTTTT	CASSNRGPNTGELFF
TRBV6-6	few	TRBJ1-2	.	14	TGTGCCAGCAGACACGGGGAGGCCTCTGGAGGCTACACCTTC	CASRHGEASGGYTF
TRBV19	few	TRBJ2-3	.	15	TGTGCCAGTAGAGGCTACATGGAGGGGAAAGATACGCAGTATTTT	CASRGYMEGKDTQYF
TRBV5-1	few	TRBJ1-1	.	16	TGCGCCAGCAGCGTAGAGCGGGACCCGGGGCGGGGTGAAGCTTTCTTT	CASSVERDPGRGEAFF
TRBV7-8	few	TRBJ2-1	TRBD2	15	TGTGCCAGCATCCCGAGTCGCGGGAGGGGGAATGAGCAGTTCTTC	CASIPSRGRGNEQFF
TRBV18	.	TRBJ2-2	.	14	TGTGCCAGCTCACCCGCCGGGAACACCGGGGAGCTGTTTTTT	CASSPAGNTGELFF
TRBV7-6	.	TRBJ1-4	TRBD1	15	TGTGCCAGCAGCCCAGGGGCAGGGGGCGATGAAAAACTGTTTTTT	CASSPGAGGDEKLFF
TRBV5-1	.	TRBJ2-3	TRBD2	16	TGCGCCAGCAGTCCTACTAGCGGGAGTAGAGCAGATACGCAGTATTTT	CASSPTSGSRADTQYF
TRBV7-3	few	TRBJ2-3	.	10	TGTGCCAGCAGCGGGCATACGCAGTATTTT	CASSGHTQYF
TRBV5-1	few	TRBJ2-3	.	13	TGCGCCAGCAGTGAGTCTACAACGGGTACGCAGTATTTT	CASSESTTGTQYF
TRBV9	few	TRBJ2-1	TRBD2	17	TGTGCCAGCAGCGTAGCGGGACTAGACCCCCCCTACAATGAGCAGTTCTTC	CASSVAGLDPPYNEQFF
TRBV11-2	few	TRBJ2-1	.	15	TGTGCCAGCAGCCCGACGAGAGGTACAGGGAATGAGCAGTTCTTC	CASSPTRGTGNEQFF
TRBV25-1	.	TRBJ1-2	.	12	TGTGCCAGCAGCGGGGGACCGTCTGGCTACACCTTC	CASSGGPSGYTF
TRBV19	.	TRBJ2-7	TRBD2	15	TGTGCCAGTAGTTCTAGCGGGAGGATATATTACGAGCAGTACTTC	CASSSSGRIYYEQYF
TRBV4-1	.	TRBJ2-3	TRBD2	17	TGCGCCAGCAGCCAAAACCGCCGGCGGGGGAGCACAGATACGCAGTATTTT	CASSQNRRRGSTDTQYF
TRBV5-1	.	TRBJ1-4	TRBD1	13	TGCGCCAGCAGTGTACAGGGGGCCGGAGAACTGTTTTTT	CASSVQGAGELFF
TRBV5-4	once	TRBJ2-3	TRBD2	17	TGTGCCAGCAGCTTGGGAAGGACTAGCGGGAGGATGGATACGCAGTATTTT	CASSLGRTSGRMDTQYF